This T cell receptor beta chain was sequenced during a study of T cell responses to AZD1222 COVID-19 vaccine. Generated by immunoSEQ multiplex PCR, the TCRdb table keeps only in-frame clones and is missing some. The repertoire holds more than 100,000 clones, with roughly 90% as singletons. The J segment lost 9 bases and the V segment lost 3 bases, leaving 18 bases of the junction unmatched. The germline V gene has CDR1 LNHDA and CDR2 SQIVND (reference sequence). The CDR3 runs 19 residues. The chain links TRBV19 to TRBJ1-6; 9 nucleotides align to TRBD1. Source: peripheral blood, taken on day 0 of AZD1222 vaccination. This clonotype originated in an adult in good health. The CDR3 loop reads CASSMKYLVSGTGSSPLHF. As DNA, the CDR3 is TGTGCCAGTAGTATGAAATATTTAGTCTCGGGGACAGGGAGTTCACCCCTCCACTTT.